This T cell receptor (beta chain) was captured in a study of OX40 agonist ivuxolimab in advanced cancers. Overall study: Clinicians treated patients with ivuxolimab, an agonistic anti-OX40 (CD134) antibody. Findings and caveats of the study: Part of the nonresponder group also had normalized T-cell clonal expansion that was low. Clonal expansion by week 6 occurred in CD4+ and CD8+ blood T cells (at 0.1 to 3.0 mg/kg).

Turning to this clone: Its specificity is not known.

TCRdb keeps only in-frame clones here, not all; method: immunoSEQ multiplex PCR. Of some 86,000 clones listed, around 90% are singletons. This TCR was recovered from an adult with an advanced solid tumor such as melanoma, head and neck, liver or kidney cancer. The sample was CD4+ or CD8+ T cells sorted from blood, taken in a trial of the OX40 agonist ivuxolimab.

The CDR3 nucleotides read TGTGCCAGCAGCTTAGGGCGGCGACTTCCCTACGAGCAGTACTTC. This sequence encodes CASSLGRRLPYEQYF. The V gene is TRBV11-3, the J gene TRBJ2-7; D is ambiguous. The V and J ends lost 1 base and 2 bases respectively, with 12 bases between them. The CDR3 has 15 amino acids. Germline CDR1 and CDR2: SGHNT and YENEEA.